The following is a T cell receptor (beta chain) sequence with its context. This CDR3 is 18 amino acids long. With 1 base clipped from V and 0 bases from J, the junction kept 11 bases outside the gene matches. CDR1 is SQVTM, CDR2 ANQGSEA, per germline. Using immunoSEQ multiplex PCR, the repertoire was profiled, and TCRdb retains in-frame clones only, with some absent. The sample lists under 80,000 clones, 88% occurring once. This sample is drawn from a study of blood T cell repertoires in COVID-19. Background on the study: COVID-19 samples collected from the United States, Italy and Spain covered acute and convalescent phases. PBMCs, B-cell-depleted T cells, or T cells were the source of the cDNA or gDNA that made up the material.

This TCR derives from a human donor in a cohort sampled during active COVID-19. This sequence joins TRBV29-1 and TRBJ2-3; 9 bases line up with TRBD2. Material: peripheral blood. DNA of the CDR3: TGCAGCGTTGAAGGTTGGGGTAGCGGGAGCCTCAGCACAGATACGCAGTATTTT. Its translation: CSVEGWGSGSLSTDTQYF.